One sample yielded the 18 T cell receptor beta chains listed below, sequenced in a study of cytomegalovirus exposure and HLA in healthy donors. The PCR was carried out with 60 Vbeta primers and 13 Jbeta primers. Some clones are missing from TCRdb's copy, which holds only in-frame ones; the method was immunoSEQ multiplex PCR. Counted here are approximately 150,000 clones, over 80% occurring once; the ten biggest clones make up around 4.1%. Sequencing was performed on PBMCs. The receptors originated from a man aged 50 to 59 in good health and CMV-seropositive.

The chain recombines TRBV28 with TRBJ2-7; 12 bases fit TRBD2. The V gene's germline CDR1 is MDHEN and CDR2 SYDVKM. The trim removed 7 bases at V and 4 bases at J, leaving 11 bases unmatched. CDR3 size: 16 residues. CDR3 sequence (DNA): TGTGCCAGCAAATCCCAGACTAGCGGGAGAAGGTACGAGCAGTACTTC. Translated: CASKSQTSGRRYEQYF.

About this clone itself: In the same sample, other DNA sequences code for this CDR3. The chain links TRBV9 to TRBJ2-2, with 9 bases identical to TRBD2. The germline gives CDR1 SGDLS, CDR2 YYNGEE. There are 16 residues in the CDR3. The ends lost 0 bases at V and 2 bases at J; junction bases unmatched: 2. The CDR3 bases are TGTGCCAGCAGCGTAGTGACTAGCGGCAACACCGGGGAGCTGTTTTTT. Translated: CASSVVTSGNTGELFF.

This chain joins TRBV5-1 and TRBJ2-5, with a tentative D call TRBD1 (5 bases). V was clipped by 3 bases and J by 5 bases, with 14 bases between them. The CDR3 sequence is 14 residues long. CDR1 SGHRS and CDR2 YFSETQ come from the germline V gene. CDR3 sequence: CASSSPDSGETQYF. The CDR3, as DNA: TGCGCCAGCAGCTCACCCGACAGTGGGGAGACCCAGTACTTC.

This clone was picked up a small number of times. This CDR3 is CASSLAGIGSPLHF. The CDR3 region has the DNA TGCGCCAGCAGCTTGGCAGGGATTGGGTCCCCCCTCCACTTT. This chain links TRBV5-1 with TRBJ1-6, with a tentative D call TRBD1 (5 bases). The germline V gene encodes CDR1 SGHRS and CDR2 YFSETQ. The CDR3 contains 14 residues. V dropped 0 bases and J dropped 13 bases, with 14 bases sitting between them.

DNA of the CDR3: TGTGCCAGCAGCTTAGGCAGGGGGGACTATGGCTACACCTTC. This translates into CASSLGRGDYGYTF. The rearrangement joins TRBV13 to TRBJ1-2; TRBD1 matches 7 bases. V was clipped by 0 bases and J by 3 bases; unmatched bases: 1. Germline values: CDR1 PRHDT, CDR2 FYEKMQ (reference sequence). CDR3 length: 14 residues.

This chain uses TRBV30 with TRBJ2-7; 7 nucleotides agree with TRBD2. The J segment lost 2 bases and the V segment lost 2 bases, leaving 6 bases of the junction unmatched. The CDR3 length is 14 residues. CDR1 and CDR2 (germline): GTSNPN, SVGIG (reference sequence). This chain's CDR3 is CAWSPLAVTYEQYF. In DNA form, the CDR3 reads TGTGCCTGGAGTCCCCTAGCGGTCACCTACGAGCAGTACTTC.

The V and J genes are TRBV10-3 and TRBJ2-1, with 8 bases matching TRBD2. The CDR3 length is 18 residues. Germline CDR1 ENHRY, CDR2 SYGVKD. V dropped 4 bases and J dropped 1; count of bases not matched to a gene: 12. The CDR3 is CAISAEGRGGWSYNEQFF. The CDR3 coding sequence is TGTGCCATCAGTGCTGAGGGCCGGGGGGGCTGGTCCTACAATGAGCAGTTCTTC.

The chain employs TRBV4-1 and TRBJ2-4; TRBD2 aligns across 14 bases. Germline assignment: CDR1 MGHRA and CDR2 YSYEKL. This CDR3 is built from 18 residues. V lost 1 base to trimming and J lost 0 bases; unmatched junction nucleotides: 2. The CDR3 region is CASSQGLAGGLAKNIQYF. CDR3 sequence (DNA): TGCGCCAGCAGCCAAGGACTAGCGGGGGGGCTAGCCAAAAACATTCAGTACTTC.

The chain combines TRBV7-9 with TRBJ1-4; perhaps TRBD1 as D (6 bases). V was trimmed by 5 bases and J by 5 bases, leaving 15 bases between them. CDR3 length: 15 residues. Germline CDR1 SEHNR, CDR2 FQNEAQ (reference sequence). The CDR3 protein is CASSPVRDKNEKLFF. CDR3 DNA: TGTGCCAGCAGCCCTGTCCGGGACAAAAATGAAAAACTGTTTTTT. The full variable domain, rest sourced from reference TRBV7-9 and TRBJ1-4, is DTGVSQNPRHKITKRGQNVTFRCDPISEHNRLYWYRQTLGQGPEFLTYFQNEAQLEKSRLLSDRFSAERPKGSFSTLEIQRTEQGDSAMYLCASSPVRDKNEKLFFGSGTQLSVL.

DNA for the CDR3: TGTGCCAGCAGCCATTTTGATGAGCAGTTCTTC. Translation gives CASSHFDEQFF. The chain couples TRBV7-9 to TRBJ2-1; D is uncertain. CDR3 size: 11 residues. Germline V lookup: CDR1 SEHNR, CDR2 FQNEAQ (reference sequence). Trimming shortened V by 5 bases and J by 8 bases, and 7 bases separated the two germline ends.

This clone was counted once. The V call is TRBV6-1, the J call TRBJ2-3; TRBD1 matches at 8 bases. The length of the CDR3 is 13 residues. Looked up from germline, CDR1 is MNHNS and CDR2 is SASEGT. With V trimmed by 6 bases and J by 4 bases, 3 bases remained unmatched. Here the CDR3 DNA reads TGTGCCAGCAGCGTGGACAGGGCAGATACGCAGTATTTT. Its protein is CASSVDRADTQYF.

The V gene is TRBV27, the J gene TRBJ2-1; 9 nucleotides line up with TRBD2. Losses at the gene ends were 6 bases for V and 7 bases for J; bases not matched to a gene: 10. Germline values: CDR1 MNHEY, CDR2 SMNVEV (reference sequence). The CDR3 has 15 residues. The CDR3 DNA reads as TGTGCCAGCAGCCCGACTAGCGGAGGTGGGAATGAGCAGTTCTTC. It yields the protein CASSPTSGGGNEQFF.

The chain links TRBV19 to TRBJ2-7, with TRBD1 matching 7 bases. The length of the CDR3 is 13 residues. Per germline, CDR1 LNHDA and CDR2 SQIVND (reference sequence). Trimming removed 10 bases from V and 2 bases from J; junction bases left unmatched: 8. CDR3 sequence (DNA): TGTGCCACCCAGGGACAGTCCCCCTACGAGCAGTACTTC. This encodes CATQGQSPYEQYF.

The rearrangement links TRBV7-2 to TRBJ2-1, with TRBD2 matching 16 bases. Germline-derived CDR1 and CDR2 are SGHTA and FQGNSA. V lost 5 bases and J lost 7; bases outside the gene matches: 5. The CDR3 has 16 amino acids. In nucleotides, the CDR3 is TGTGCCAGCAGCGCGGGACTAGCGGGGGGGCTGAATGAGCAGTTCTTC. Translated, it gives CASSAGLAGGLNEQFF.

The chain combines TRBV4-1 with TRBJ1-2, with 7 bases matching TRBD1. CDR1 and CDR2 from the germline V gene are MGHRA and YSYEKL. The CDR3 spans 14 residues. V lost 6 bases and J lost 2; bases outside the gene matches: 6. This CDR3 reads CASSYRGRNYGYTF. The CDR3 DNA reads TGCGCCAGCAGTTACAGGGGCAGGAACTATGGCTACACCTTC.

The V call is TRBV9, the J call TRBJ2-3; D remains ambiguous. Trimming pared 1 base from V and 5 bases from J, leaving 8 bases between. The CDR3 loop spans 13 amino acids. Germline V gene lookup returns CDR1 SGDLS and CDR2 YYNGEE. CDR3 DNA: TGTGCCAGCAGCGTACGCTTCGGAGATACGCAGTATTTT. It yields the protein CASSVRFGDTQYF.

This chain connects TRBV19 to TRBJ2-7; 9 nucleotides match TRBD1. Per the germline V gene, CDR1 is LNHDA and CDR2 is SQIVND (reference sequence). Trimming cost V 6 bases and J 4 bases; bases outside gene matches: 10. This CDR3 has 15 residues. CDR3 in amino acids: CASSQLQGAKYEQYF. Written as DNA, the CDR3 is TGTGCCAGTAGCCAGCTACAGGGGGCAAAATACGAGCAGTACTTC.

The chain joins TRBV4-1 to TRBJ1-2, with 10 bases that match TRBD1. The CDR3 runs 16 residues. V lost 4 bases, J lost 4 bases, and 9 bases stayed unmatched. Germline V gene data show CDR1 as MGHRA and CDR2 as YSYEKL. The CDR3 DNA follows: TGCGCCAGCAGCCGCGAGGGGACAGGGGAGGTCTATGGCTACACCTTC. Translating gives CASSREGTGEVYGYTF.